These T cell receptor beta chains were read from a single sample in a study of T cells in Graves' hyperthyroidism and ophthalmopathy. MiXCR was run by TCRdb on the multiplex PCR reads, yielding one entry per CDR3 protein. The data show almost 600,000 distinct CDR3 sequences, around 42% seen once. Sequencing was done on a sample of peripheral blood or thyroid tissue (not recorded which). All receptors come from a woman between 18 and 30 years old with Graves' hyperthyroidism. The CDR3 runs from the conserved cysteine through the conserved F or W. The D gene is left open where the match is weak. Clone size is not always given. Where it is, it says once, few, many or a class for expanded clones.

d_gene | j_gene | abundance | v_gene | CDR3aa | CDR3nt
NA | TRBJ1-3 | many | TRBV2 | CASSETTPGNTIYF | TGTGCCAGCAGTGAAACAACACCCGGAAACACCATATATTTT
NA | TRBJ2-5 | NA | TRBV7-2 | CASSMAGETQYF | TGTGCCAGCAGCATGGCGGGTGAGACCCAGTACTTC
NA | TRBJ2-2 | many | TRBV19 | CAGSNGAGDTGELFF | TGTGCCGGATCGAATGGGGCCGGGGACACCGGGGAGCTGTTTTTT
NA | TRBJ1-6 | NA | TRBV10-3 | CAITEGSLKSSPLHF | TGTGCCATCACCGAAGGGAGCCTAAAAAGTTCACCCCTCCACTTT
NA | TRBJ2-5 | many | TRBV2 | CASSSGYQETQYF | TGTGCCAGCAGTAGCGGGTACCAAGAGACCCAGTACTTC
NA | TRBJ2-2 | many | TRBV5-4 | CASSLVQVTGELFF | TGTGCCAGCAGCTTGGTTCAGGTCACCGGGGAGCTGTTTTTT
NA | TRBJ2-3 | many | TRBV20-1 | CTPSGTDTQYF | TGCACCCCTAGCGGCACAGATACGCAGTATTTT
NA | TRBJ1-2 | NA | TRBV20-1 | CSATASGSRENGYTF | TGCAGTGCTACGGCTAGCGGGAGTCGGGAGAATGGCTACACCTTC
NA | TRBJ1-2 | many | TRBV24-1 | CATSDLRGTAGYTF | TGTGCCACCAGTGATTTGCGGGGAACGGCGGGCTACACCTTC
TRBD1 | TRBJ1-2 | few | TRBV29-1 | CSVPGQPNYGYTF | TGCAGCGTTCCGGGACAGCCTAACTATGGCTACACCTTC
TRBD2 | TRBJ2-3 | NA | TRBV20-1 | CSARDPSGRVGTDTQYF | TGCAGTGCTAGAGATCCTAGCGGGAGGGTTGGCACAGATACGCAGTATTTT
NA | TRBJ1-4 | NA | TRBV30 | CAWSVLGEKLFF | TGTGCCTGGAGTGTACTCGGGGAAAAACTGTTTTTT
NA | TRBJ2-3 | few | TRBV2 | CASSEWRTSTDTQYF | TGTGCCAGCAGTGAATGGCGAACTAGCACAGATACGCAGTATTTT
NA | TRBJ2-1 | NA | TRBV24-1 | CATSDFGTPNNEQFF | TGTGCCACCAGTGATTTTGGGACACCTAACAATGAGCAGTTCTTC
NA | TRBJ2-5 | many | TRBV9 | CASSVDPIQETQYF | TGTGCCAGCAGCGTAGATCCGATCCAGGAGACCCAGTACTTC
NA | TRBJ1-5 | many | TRBV20-1 | CSARVRTLNNQPQHF | TGCAGTGCTAGAGTTCGGACTCTAAACAACCAGCCCCAGCATTTT
NA | TRBJ2-1 | few | TRBV24-1 | CATSGRGNEQFF | TGTGCCACCAGTGGCAGGGGTAATGAGCAGTTCTTC
NA | TRBJ1-4 | NA | TRBV7-2 | CASSSTSGRYNEKLFF | TGTGCCAGCAGCTCGACTAGCGGGAGGTACAATGAAAAACTGTTTTTT
NA | TRBJ1-1 | many | TRBV5-1 | CASSGPAGTEAFF | TGCGCCAGCAGCGGTCCAGCGGGTACTGAAGCTTTCTTT
NA | TRBJ1-1 | many | TRBV7-9 | CASSLPSGRGKAFF | TGTGCCAGCAGCTTACCGAGTGGCCGTGGAAAAGCTTTCTTT
TRBD2 | TRBJ2-3 | NA | TRBV20-1 | CSARDEGLASDTQYF | TGCAGTGCTAGAGATGAGGGACTAGCTTCAGATACGCAGTATTTT
TRBD2 | TRBJ2-7 | once | TRBV7-2 | CASSSFGTSGSGTSYEQYF | TGTGCCAGCAGCTCCTTCGGGACTAGCGGGAGTGGCACGTCCTACGAGCAGTACTTC
NA | TRBJ1-2 | NA | TRBV29-1 | CSSYAGAVGYTF | TGCAGCAGTTACGCAGGGGCCGTAGGCTACACCTTC
TRBD1 | TRBJ1-5 | NA | TRBV24-1 | CATSDPLGGQQETQHF | TGTGCCACCAGTGACCCCTTGGGGGGACAGCAAGAGACCCAGCATTTT
TRBD1 | TRBJ1-6 | many | TRBV7-9 | CASSPWRRGYSPLHF | TGTGCCAGCAGCCCATGGCGCAGGGGGTATTCACCCCTCCACTTT
TRBD1 | TRBJ1-6 | NA | TRBV29-1 | CSARQGVSPLHF | TGCAGCGCTAGACAGGGTGTTTCACCCCTCCACTTT
NA | TRBJ1-3 | many | TRBV19 | CASRAGRGSGNTIYF | TGTGCCAGTAGAGCCGGGAGGGGAAGTGGAAACACCATATATTTT
TRBD2 | TRBJ2-5 | NA | TRBV7-6 | CASSLSREGLYF | TGTGCCAGCAGCTTATCGCGGGAGGGCCTGTACTTC
NA | TRBJ2-5 | NA | TRBV5-1 | CASATGRFNTEAFFGQGTQYF | NA
TRBD2 | TRBJ2-5 | NA | TRBV7-2 | CASSFQASGATDTQYF | TGTGCCAGCAGCTTCCAGGCTAGCGGGGCCACAGATACGCAGTACTTC
TRBD2 | TRBJ2-1 | NA | TRBV2 | CASSERTSGLHSYNEQFF | TGTGCCAGCAGTGAACGGACTAGCGGGCTTCACTCCTACAATGAGCAGTTCTTC
NA | TRBJ2-3 | NA | TRBV2 | CASLNTDTQYF | TGTGCCAGCCTCAACACAGATACGCAGTATTTT
NA | TRBJ1-1 | NA | TRBV29-1 | CSQRPRDTEAFF | TGCAGCCAAAGGCCTCGGGATACTGAAGCTTTCTTT
NA | TRBJ2-1 | NA | TRBV20-1 | CSARARDIHNEQFF | TGCAGTGCTAGGGCCCGGGACATCCACAATGAGCAGTTCTTC
NA | TRBJ1-1 | NA | TRBV7-6 | CASSSWTVSTEAFF | TGTGCCAGCAGCTCCTGGACGGTGAGCACTGAAGCTTTCTTT
NA | TRBJ2-7 | few | TRBV10-3 | CASSGGNEQYF | TGTGCCTCCTCGGGCGGGAACGAGCAGTACTTC
NA | TRBJ2-5 | once | TRBV29-1 | CAWSGGHGETQYF | TGTGCCTGGAGTGGGGGACACGGAGAGACCCAGTACTTC
NA | TRBJ2-5 | many | TRBV20-1 | CSAWAPDRARQETQYF | TGCAGTGCTTGGGCCCCAGATCGAGCGCGGCAAGAGACCCAGTACTTC
NA | TRBJ2-7 | NA | TRBV7-2 | CASSPWREQYF | TGTGCCAGCAGCCCGTGGAGGGAGCAGTACTTC
NA | TRBJ1-3 | NA | TRBV5-4 | CASSFIIGTSGRNTIYF | TGTGCCAGCAGCTTTATAATCGGGACTAGCGGGAGAAACACCATATATTTT
TRBD1 | TRBJ2-7 | NA | TRBV29-1 | CSVDTGTEDYEQYF | TGCAGCGTCGACACCGGGACAGAAGACTACGAGCAGTACTTC
NA | TRBJ2-5 | many | TRBV24-1 | CATSPVNQETQYF | TGTGCCACCAGCCCGGTTAACCAAGAGACCCAGTACTTC
NA | TRBJ2-7 | many | TRBV2 | CASSGTLSSYEQYF | TGTGCCAGCAGCGGGACTTTAAGCTCCTACGAGCAGTACTTC
NA | TRBJ1-2 | many | TRBV19 | CASSPRTGNVPHGYTF | TGTGCCAGTAGTCCACGGACCGGAAATGTCCCTCATGGCTACACCTTC
NA | TRBJ2-7 | many | TRBV20-1 | CSARDISYEQYF | TGCAGTGCCAGGGACATCTCCTACGAGCAGTACTTC
NA | TRBJ2-3 | NA | TRBV7-2 | CASSLASTSLADTQYF | TGTGCCAGCAGCTTGGCCTCGACTAGTTTGGCAGATACGCAGTATTTT
TRBD1 | TRBJ1-5 | many | TRBV7-2 | CASSLRGRGSNQPQHF | TGTGCCAGCAGCCTCAGGGGGCGAGGTAGCAATCAGCCCCAGCATTTT
TRBD2 | TRBJ2-7 | once | TRBV12-3/TRBV12-4 | CASSSSSQRTSSHEQYF | TGTGCCAGCAGTTCCAGCAGCCAAAGGACTAGCTCCCACGAGCAGTACTTC
TRBD1 | TRBJ2-2 | NA | TRBV29-1 | CSVQGDGNTGELFF | TGCAGCGTACAGGGGGACGGAAACACCGGGGAGCTGTTTTTT
NA | TRBJ2-7 | many | TRBV14 | CASSQDYHEQYF | TGTGCCAGCAGCCAAGATTACCACGAGCAGTACTTC
NA | TRBJ1-2 | many | TRBV10-2 | CAGSENGIYGYTF | TGCGCCGGCAGTGAGAACGGAATCTATGGCTACACCTTC
TRBD2 | TRBJ2-2 | many | TRBV10-1 | CASSDLAGAATGELFF | TGCGCCAGCAGCGATCTAGCGGGGGCTGCCACCGGGGAGCTGTTTTTT
TRBD1 | TRBJ1-5 | many | TRBV5-8 | CASSWGQGVGNQPQHF | TGTGCCAGCAGCTGGGGACAGGGGGTTGGCAATCAGCCCCAGCATTTT
NA | TRBJ2-2 | many | TRBV12-3/TRBV12-4 | CASSSQVDAMVGELFF | TGTGCCAGCAGCTCCCAGGTGGACGCGATGGTCGGGGAGCTGTTTTTT
TRBD1 | TRBJ1-6 | NA | TRBV15 | CATSSSGGQGRSPLHF | TGTGCCACCAGCAGTTCTGGGGGACAGGGTCGATCACCCCTCCACTTT